One T cell receptor (beta chain) is described in this entry. The data derive from a study of blood T cell repertoires in COVID-19. The repertoire was sequenced with immunoSEQ multiplex PCR; TCRdb's copy has only in-frame clones and lacks some. The data hold 30,000 to 40,000 clones, with more than 80% observed a single time. V gave up 4 bases and J gave up 0 bases; unmatched junction bases: 9. From germline, CDR1 is LGHNA and CDR2 YNFKEQ. The CDR3 has 18 residues. Sequences were obtained from peripheral blood. The chain uses TRBV4-2 and TRBJ2-3; 11 bases line up with TRBD2. The receptor's source is a male donor with active COVID-19. The CDR3, as DNA: TGTGCCAGCAGCCCCCGAATACTAGCGGGGGATAGCACAGATACGCAGTATTTT. This translates into CASSPRILAGDSTDTQYF.